The 6 T cell receptor beta chains reported below all come from one sample, sequenced in a study of blood T cell repertoires in COVID-19. Data came from immunoSEQ multiplex PCR; TCRdb stores just in-frame clones and leaves some out. The sample carries under 150,000 clones, 84% recorded once. Sequencing used PBMCs or T cells enriched from blood (not recorded which). Source of these receptors: a woman aged 45-65 years who had been exposed to COVID-19.

The V call is TRBV6-6, the J call TRBJ2-7; the match to TRBD1 covers 8 bases. CDR1 and CDR2 from the germline V gene are MNHNY and SVGAGI (reference sequence). Losses at the gene ends were 7 bases for V and 6 bases for J; bases not matched to a gene: 8. This CDR3 has 13 amino acids. The CDR3 DNA reads as TGTGCCAGCAACCCAAGGACAGGGAGCGAGCAGTACTTC. Translation: CASNPRTGSEQYF.

The V gene is TRBV18, the J gene TRBJ2-5, with 10 bases identical to TRBD1. Germline V gene data show CDR1 as KGHSH and CDR2 as LQKENI. Trimming cost V 0 bases and J 5 bases; bases outside gene matches: 3. This CDR3 contains 15 residues. CDR3 bases: TGTGCCAGCTCACCACCGACAGGGGGCAGGGAGACCCAGTACTTC. This translates into CASSPPTGGRETQYF.

The chain couples TRBV6-2 or TRBV6-3 to TRBJ2-3; D uncertain. Trimming left V 2 bases short and J 1 base short, with 7 bases between. The CDR3 extends over 14 amino acids. Germline V lookup: CDR1 MNHEY, CDR2 SVGEGT. Written as DNA, the CDR3 is TGTGCCAGCAGTTACGTTTCCGGCACAGATACGCAGTATTTT. This sequence encodes CASSYVSGTDTQYF.

V is TRBV6-5 and J is TRBJ1-1; D perhaps matches TRBD1 (6 bases). The CDR3 sequence is 14 residues long. V was shortened by 4 bases and J by 1 base, with 10 bases between the two germline ends. The germline V gene has CDR1 MNHEY and CDR2 SVGAGI. The CDR3 loop is CASSSTGSNTEAFF. CDR3 nucleotides: TGTGCCAGCAGTTCGACAGGCTCGAACACTGAAGCTTTCTTT.

The rearrangement joins TRBV19 to TRBJ1-1, with 7 bases that match TRBD1. This CDR3 is 17 amino acids long. Germline-derived CDR1 and CDR2 are LNHDA and SQIVND (reference sequence). J gave up 0 bases and V 8 bases, and 15 bases lay outside the gene matches. CDR3 coding DNA: TGTGCCAGTCTCTTGAGGGGCCAGGGGGATGTGAACACTGAAGCTTTCTTT. Amino acids: CASLLRGQGDVNTEAFF.

The CDR3 DNA is TGTGCCAGTACTAAACCCCACAGGGGGAACACTGAAGCTTTCTTT. Amino acids: CASTKPHRGNTEAFF. The chain couples TRBV19 to TRBJ1-1, with 7 nucleotides matching TRBD1. The CDR3 is made up of 15 amino acids. Trimming took 7 bases from V and 1 from J; bases not matched to a gene: 9. Germline CDR1 LNHDA, CDR2 SQIVND (reference sequence).